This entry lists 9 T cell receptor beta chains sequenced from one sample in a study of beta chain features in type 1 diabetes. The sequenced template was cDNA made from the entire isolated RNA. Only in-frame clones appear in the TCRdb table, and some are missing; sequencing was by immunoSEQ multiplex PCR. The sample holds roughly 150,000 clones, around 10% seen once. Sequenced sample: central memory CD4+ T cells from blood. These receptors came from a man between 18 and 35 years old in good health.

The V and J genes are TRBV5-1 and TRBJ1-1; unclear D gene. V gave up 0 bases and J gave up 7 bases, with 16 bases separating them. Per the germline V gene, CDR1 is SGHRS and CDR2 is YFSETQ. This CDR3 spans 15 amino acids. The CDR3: CASSLGWSGWGEAFF. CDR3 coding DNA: TGCGCCAGCAGCTTGGGTTGGTCTGGCTGGGGTGAAGCTTTCTTT.

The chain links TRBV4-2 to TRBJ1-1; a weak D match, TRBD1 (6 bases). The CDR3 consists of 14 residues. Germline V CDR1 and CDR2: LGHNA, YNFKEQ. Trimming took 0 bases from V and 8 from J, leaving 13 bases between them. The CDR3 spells CASSQDRGQLEAFF. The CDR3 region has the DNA TGTGCCAGCAGCCAAGATAGAGGACAGCTAGAAGCTTTCTTT.

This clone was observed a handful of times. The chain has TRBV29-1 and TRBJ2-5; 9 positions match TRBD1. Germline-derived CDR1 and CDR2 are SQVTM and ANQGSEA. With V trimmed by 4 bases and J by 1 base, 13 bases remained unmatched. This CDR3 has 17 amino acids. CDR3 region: CSVGGQPGQGSQETQYF. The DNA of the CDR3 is TGCAGCGTTGGTGGCCAGCCGGGACAGGGAAGCCAAGAGACCCAGTACTTC.

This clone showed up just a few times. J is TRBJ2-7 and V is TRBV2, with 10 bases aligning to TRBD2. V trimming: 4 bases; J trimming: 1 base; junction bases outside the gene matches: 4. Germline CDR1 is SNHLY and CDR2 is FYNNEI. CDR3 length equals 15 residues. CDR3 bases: TGTGCCAGCAGTGCGGCTAGCGGGAGTTCCTACGAGCAGTACTTC. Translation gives CASSAASGSSYEQYF. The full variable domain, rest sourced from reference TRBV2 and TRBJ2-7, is EPEVTQTPSHQVTQMGQEVILRCVPISNHLYFYWYRQILGQKVEFLVSFYNNEISEKSEIFDDQFSVERPDGSNFTLKIRSTKLEDSAMYFCASSAASGSSYEQYFGPGTRLTVT.

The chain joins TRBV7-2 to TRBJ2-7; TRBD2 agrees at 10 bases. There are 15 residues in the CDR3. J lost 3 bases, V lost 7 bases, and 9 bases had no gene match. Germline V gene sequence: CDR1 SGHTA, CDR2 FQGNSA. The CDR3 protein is CASTVGLAEIYEQYF. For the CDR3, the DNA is TGTGCCAGCACGGTCGGACTAGCGGAGATCTACGAGCAGTACTTC.

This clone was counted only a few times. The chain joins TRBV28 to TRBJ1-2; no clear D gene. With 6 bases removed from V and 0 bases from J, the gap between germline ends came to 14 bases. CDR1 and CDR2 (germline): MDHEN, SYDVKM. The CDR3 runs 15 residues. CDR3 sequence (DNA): TGTGCCAGCAGACCTCGGCCAGCCACTAACTATGGCTACACCTTC. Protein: CASRPRPATNYGYTF.

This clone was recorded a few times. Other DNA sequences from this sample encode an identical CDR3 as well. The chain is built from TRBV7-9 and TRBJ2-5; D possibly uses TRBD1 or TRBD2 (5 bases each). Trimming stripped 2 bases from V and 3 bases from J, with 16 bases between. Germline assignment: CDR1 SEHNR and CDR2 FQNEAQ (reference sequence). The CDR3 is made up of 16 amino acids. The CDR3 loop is CASSLSGLRREETQYF. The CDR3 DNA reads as TGTGCCAGCAGCTTATCGGGGCTCCGGAGAGAAGAGACCCAGTACTTC.

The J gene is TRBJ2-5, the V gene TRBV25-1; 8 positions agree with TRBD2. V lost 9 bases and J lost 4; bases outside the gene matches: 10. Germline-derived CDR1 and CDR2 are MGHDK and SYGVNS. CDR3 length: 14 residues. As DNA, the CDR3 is TGTGCCAGGCGGCCAGCGGGAGCCGGAGAGACCCAGTACTTC. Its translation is CARRPAGAGETQYF.

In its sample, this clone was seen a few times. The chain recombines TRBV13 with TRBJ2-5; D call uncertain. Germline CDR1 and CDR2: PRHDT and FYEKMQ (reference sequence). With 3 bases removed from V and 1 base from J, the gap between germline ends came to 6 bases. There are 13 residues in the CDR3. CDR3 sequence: CASSFGGQETQYF. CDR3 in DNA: TGTGCCAGCAGCTTTGGCGGCCAAGAGACCCAGTACTTC.